This section outlines one T cell receptor beta chain sequence together with its context. This clone was found once. This clone's antigen is unknown. There are no base qualities to consult, and no much larger clone falls within one base. The cohort consisted of 650 to 850 healthy bone marrow donors. At the time of sampling, all cohort members were nominally healthy, though unrecorded immune exposures were likely present. The donor was CMV seronegative and belonged to the group of around 400 seronegative cohort members. A peripheral blood sample was collected from each donor, and TCR beta sequencing was performed on peripheral blood mononuclear cells. Genomic DNA extraction from the blood cell samples was performed with the Qiagen DNeasy Blood Extraction Kit. This entry belongs to a study of cytomegalovirus exposure and HLA in healthy donors (dated by TCRdb to 2017 to 2019). Turning to the overall study: An earlier analysis of 587 of the donors reported roughly 270 Gb of sequence data and some 100 million unique TCR beta sequences from about 200 million T cells. An early release that covered several hundred HLA-typed donors contained about 300 gigabases of sequencing data and 85 million to 100 million unique TCR sequences. Among the approximately 400 genotyped donors, around 81% belonged to the genetic ancestry cluster associated with self-reported Caucasian donors. The study was designed to test whether signatures of past pathogen exposure could be identified by cataloging public T cell receptors. The study profiled the T cell repertoires of some 610 subjects by immunosequencing and related them to cytomegalovirus serostatus. Along with the roughly 670-subject first cohort, a separate validation cohort of over 90 different subjects was used. The study combined high-throughput TCR immunosequencing, statistical association of individual TCRs with disease status, and machine learning to predict cytomegalovirus infection status. A later analysis re-analyzed previously published TCR beta repertoires from 666 donors and added high-resolution HLA genotyping to study TCR occurrence patterns. Rather than drawing on any new phenotypic data, the later analysis identified candidate immune exposures from TCR beta sequences and the way those sequences occurred across donors. In an earlier analysis of more than 550 of the donors, high-throughput TCR beta sequencing was used to judge whether each TCR beta V gene segment behaved as functional or pseudogenic. Donor age, sex, ethnicity and CMV serostatus were compiled together with the repertoire data. A later genetic analysis took genome-wide SNP genotypes for about 55% of the roughly 700 donors and used that subset as a discovery cohort. Every repertoire in the discovery cohort had been generated on one and the same sequencing platform. HLA typing covered class I and class II loci at four-digit resolution. The number of typed donors differed by locus: roughly 620-630 for A, B, C, DRB1 and DQB1; 500 to 550 for DQA1; some 590 for DPA1; and around 490 for DPB1. Because of strong linkage in the cohort, a few DR-DQ haplotypes were treated as single units for association and clustering. Among a few hundred genotyped donors of the cohort, an average of 235,054 unique TCR beta nucleotide sequences were sequenced per donor, around 18% of them non-productive.

What the study reported, not specific to this receptor: A later genetic analysis reported fewer N-insertions in productive TCRs among donors in an Asian-associated ancestry cluster than the approximately 700-donor mean. Assigning TCR associations to individual alleles was difficult when HLA alleles, especially DR and DQ, strongly co-occurred. V-gene and J-gene trimming of TCR beta chains was associated with a missense DCLRE1C variant in a later genetic analysis, and the association was replicated in an independent cohort. Most CMV-associated TCR beta chains appeared to be HLA-restricted in a later analysis, and the HLA associations seemed to be driven largely by CMV exposure. Linkage disequilibrium might explain the correlated functional status among segregating V segments, but an unknown experimental factor could not be ruled out. A later analysis found that HLA-associated TCR beta chains were more clonally expanded and had lower generation probabilities than equally common non-associated chains. In both the original and validation cohorts, the classifier was reported to diagnose cytomegalovirus status with high specificity and sensitivity. A cluster of highly shared sequence variants was judged likely to be a technical artifact of the sequencing pipeline. Only TCR beta chains were sequenced in this cohort, and the absence of alpha or paired-chain data limited detectable features. HLA typing was unavailable for some donors at each locus, so association tests used only the typed subset. Because counts were too low, about 15 rarely observed V segments, including chromosome 9 orphons, were left out of the earlier analysis of 500 to 650 of the donors. In a later analysis, TCR association rates were found to vary across HLA loci, with the most associated TCRs seen for DRB1 alleles and the fewest for HLA-C alleles. Specific HLA alleles were associated with some 15,000 TCR beta sequences at a false discovery rate of 0.05 in a later analysis. A total of about 180 TCR beta chains were listed by the study as associated with cytomegalovirus. The presence/absence analyses assumed that sequencing depth was roughly uniform across donors, and that assumption may not be true. Because the 87-base-pair reads could not distinguish some IMGT-functional V segments, including TRBV6-2 and TRBV6-3, those segments were excluded. Broadly in line with IMGT annotations, most TCR beta V segments showed up in productive rearrangements about 87% or about 30% of the time in an earlier analysis of 450 to 750 of the donors. In vitro tests confirmed that three of the cytomegalovirus-associated TCR beta chains recognize cytomegalovirus antigens. A further reported finding was that TCR beta sequences accurately predicted the HLA-A and HLA-B alleles for most subjects in the first cohort. While some public TCRs were present in many individuals, most TCR sequences turned up only very rarely across donors. Several of the top co-occurrence clusters appeared to be linked to parvovirus B19, influenza, CMV and Epstein-Barr virus, according to a later analysis. Immune exposure information for the cohort was limited to CMV serostatus. According to the authors, the approach could potentially be generalized to other disease states and immunological phenotypes.

Looking up the germline V gene yields CDR1 SGHDT and CDR2 YYEEEE. Inclusive of the bounding cysteine and phenylalanine, the CDR3 is 16 residues long. The kept DNA is CDR3 alone, 48 bases in frame from the first base. V gives up 3 bases and J gives up 3 bases, and the segment between their germline ends measures 16 bases. Libraries were prepared through the immunoSEQ multiplex PCR assay. A mixture of 60 forward primers for TCR Vbeta segments and 13 reverse primers for TCR Jbeta segments was used in the multiplex PCR. Amplification of the CDR3 region of rearranged TCR beta genes was performed with a multiplex PCR assay on genomic DNA. The Illumina HiSeq System was used to sequence the amplified TCR beta libraries as 87-base-pair reads. The study's processing was this. A later analysis counted tens of millions of unique TCR beta chains across the 550 to 700 repertoires, and 10 million to 12 million of these chains were shared by at least two donors. A nearest-neighbor algorithm error-corrected the raw reads and collapsed the reads into unique sequences, merging closely related sequences to remove PCR and sequencing errors. To assign V, D and J gene segments, CDR3 sequences were aligned to IMGT reference sequences. For a sequence to be retained, a match of at least six nucleotides was required to both a V gene segment and a J gene segment. Rearrangements were classified as productive when the CDR3 lacked stop codons and remained in frame with V and J, and all other rearrangements were classified as non-productive. CDR3 was defined by IMGT convention, running from the second conserved V-encoded cysteine to the conserved J-encoded phenylalanine. Sequences without an unambiguous match to a single V gene segment were excluded from the earlier analysis of about 600 of the donors. An earlier analysis of almost 600 of the donors classified V segments as functional when productive rearrangements were above 56.7% and as segregating when the standard deviation between donors was above 5%. To diagnose cytomegalovirus status from the catalog of TCR beta chain sequences, a statistical classification framework was built. In a later analysis, V and J genes were assigned by comparing TCR nucleotide sequences against IMGT/GENE-DB human TR gene sequences. A later analysis assigned CDR3 sequences and most-parsimonious VDJ recombination scenarios with the TCRdist pipeline. In a later analysis, every TCR beta chain was defined by the combination of its CDR3 amino acid sequence and its V-gene family, and reads without a unique V-gene family were dropped. In a later analysis, several hundred highly shared, low-generation-probability nucleotide sequences were removed to address suspected cross-contamination and a sequencing artifact. For each public chain, a later analysis derived a clonal expansion index from normalized ranks of inferred template counts within each repertoire. A later analysis computed generation probabilities with a VDJ recombination model fitted to out-of-frame rearrangements, and checked the results against IGoR. Hypergeometric tests were used in a later analysis to score TCR-TCR, TCR-HLA and TCR-CMV co-occurrence, with a repertoire-size bias correction applied to the TCR pairs. To estimate false discovery rates, a later analysis permuted the HLA or CMV assignments 20 times. In a later analysis, co-occurring TCRs were grouped using DBSCAN, with TCRdist sequence similarity added in when clustering inside HLA-allele-positive subsets. Repertoires with fewer than 30,000 or more than 120,000 public chains were left out of co-occurrence clustering, as were a few repertoires with anomalous nucleotide sharing. In its TCRdb copy, this immuneACCESS table keeps in-frame sequences only and misses some clones. Where compared with another copy, unresolved V genes explain less than half of these, and the others have no known cause. The V and J calls and clone size are taken from that table; D and trimming were inferred from the DNA. The sample includes about 200,000 clones, with approximately 80% observed a single time. Of the sample, 1.5% to 2% falls within the top ten clones.

The sequence came from a woman in her twenties or thirties in good health and CMV-seronegative. Sequences were obtained from PBMCs. Rearrangement joined TRBV5-6 to TRBJ1-5, with a weak D call of TRBD1 (6 bases match). The CDR3 is CASSSGMTGSNQPQHF. The nucleotide sequence reads TGTGCCAGCAGCTCCGGAATGACAGGCTCCAATCAGCCCCAGCATTTT.